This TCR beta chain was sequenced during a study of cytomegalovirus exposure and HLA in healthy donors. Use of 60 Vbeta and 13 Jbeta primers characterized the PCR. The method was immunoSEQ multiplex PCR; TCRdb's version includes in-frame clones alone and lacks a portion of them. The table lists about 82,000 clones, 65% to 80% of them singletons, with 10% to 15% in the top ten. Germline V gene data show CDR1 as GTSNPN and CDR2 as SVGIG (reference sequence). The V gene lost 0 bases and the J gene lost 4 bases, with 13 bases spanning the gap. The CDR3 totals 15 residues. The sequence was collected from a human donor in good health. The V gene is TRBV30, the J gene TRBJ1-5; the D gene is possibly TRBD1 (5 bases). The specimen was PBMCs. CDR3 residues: CAWSVQGSVNQPQHF. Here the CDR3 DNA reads TGTGCCTGGAGTGTTCAGGGCTCCGTAAATCAGCCCCAGCATTTT.